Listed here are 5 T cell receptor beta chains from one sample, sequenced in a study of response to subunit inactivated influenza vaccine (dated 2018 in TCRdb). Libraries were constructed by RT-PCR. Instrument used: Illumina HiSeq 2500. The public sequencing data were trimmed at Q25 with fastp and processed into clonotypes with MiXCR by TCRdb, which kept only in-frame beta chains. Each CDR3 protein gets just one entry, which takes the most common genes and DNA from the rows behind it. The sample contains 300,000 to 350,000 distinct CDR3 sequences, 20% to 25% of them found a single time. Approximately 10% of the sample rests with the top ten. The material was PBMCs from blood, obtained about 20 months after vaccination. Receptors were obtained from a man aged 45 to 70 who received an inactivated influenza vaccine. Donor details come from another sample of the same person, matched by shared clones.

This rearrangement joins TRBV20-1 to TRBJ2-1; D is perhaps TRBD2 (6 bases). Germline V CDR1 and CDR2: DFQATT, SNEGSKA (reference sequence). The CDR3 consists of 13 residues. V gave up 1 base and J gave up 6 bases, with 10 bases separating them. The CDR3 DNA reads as TGCAGTGCTAGAGCGGGAGTCGGCAATGAGCAGTTCTTC. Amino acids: CSARAGVGNEQFF.

CDR3 coding DNA: TGTGCCAGCAGCCAAGGACCGGGACAAGTTAATGAAAAACTGTTTTTT. Amino acids: CASSQGPGQVNEKLFF. The V gene is TRBV14, the J gene TRBJ1-4; D might be TRBD1 (6 bases). Germline V gene sequence: CDR1 SGHDN, CDR2 FVKESK. The V end was cut by 1 base, the J end by 4 bases, with 13 bases between. The length of the CDR3 is 16 residues. The complete variable domain, with remaining parts taken from reference TRBV14 and TRBJ1-4, reads EAGVTQFPSHSVIEKGQTVTLRCDPISGHDNLYWYRRVMGKEIKFLLHFVKESKQDESGMPNNRFLAERTGGTYSTLKVQPAELEDSGVYFCASSQGPGQVNEKLFFGSGTQLSVL.

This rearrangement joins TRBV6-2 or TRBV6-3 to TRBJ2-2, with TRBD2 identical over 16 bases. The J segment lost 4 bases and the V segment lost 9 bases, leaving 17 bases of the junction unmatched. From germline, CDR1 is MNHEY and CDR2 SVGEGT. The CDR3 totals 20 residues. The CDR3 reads CARGVVSGLAGGQGTGELFF. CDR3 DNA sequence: TGTGCCAGGGGCGTGGTCTCGGGACTAGCGGGAGGGCAAGGCACCGGGGAGCTGTTTTTT.

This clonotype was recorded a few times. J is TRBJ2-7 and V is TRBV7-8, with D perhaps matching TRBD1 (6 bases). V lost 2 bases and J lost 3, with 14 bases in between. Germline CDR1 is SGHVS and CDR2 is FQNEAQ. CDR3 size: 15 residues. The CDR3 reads CASSLSSSRGYEQYF. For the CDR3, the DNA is TGTGCCAGCAGCTTAAGTTCCAGCAGGGGCTACGAGCAGTACTTC.

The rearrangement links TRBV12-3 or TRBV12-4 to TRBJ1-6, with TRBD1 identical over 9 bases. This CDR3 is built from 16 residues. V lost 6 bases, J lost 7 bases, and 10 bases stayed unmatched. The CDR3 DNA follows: TGTGCCAGCAGGCCCGGACAGGGGAGGAGAAATTCACCCCTCCACTTT. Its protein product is CASRPGQGRRNSPLHF.